Below, 6 T cell receptor beta chains from the same sample are listed, as sequenced in a study of shared clonotypes between healthy human individuals. Profiled with immunoSEQ multiplex PCR; TCRdb holds only in-frame clones, not every one. This sample has about 490,000 clones, with 76% found just once. Specimen: PBMCs. Every receptor here comes from a middle-aged woman in good health. Some clones in this sample may be carry-over from other donors' samples.

The CDR3 protein is CASSDLQGGDTQYF. Written as DNA, the CDR3 is TGCGCCAGCAGTGATTTACAGGGGGGAGATACGCAGTATTTT. This chain uses TRBV10-1 with TRBJ2-3; 8 bases align to TRBD1. Germline-derived CDR1 and CDR2 are WNHNN and SYGVQD (reference sequence). Trimming took 3 bases from V and 5 from J; bases not matched to a gene: 4. The CDR3 length is 14 residues.

The gene calls are TRBV5-4 and TRBJ1-4; 10 nucleotides align to TRBD1. Germline V gene data show CDR1 as SGHNT and CDR2 as YYREEE (reference sequence). J was trimmed by 7 bases and V by 4 bases; bases with no gene match: 7. CDR3 size: 15 residues. The CDR3 is CASSRDRGEAEKLFF. Here the CDR3 DNA reads TGTGCCAGCAGCCGGGACAGGGGTGAGGCTGAAAAACTGTTTTTT.

V gene TRBV9 combines with J gene TRBJ2-1; D is ambiguous. Germline CDR1 and CDR2: SGDLS and YYNGEE. This CDR3 comprises 13 residues. V shed 5 bases and J shed 5 bases, with 11 bases lying between them. Here the CDR3 reads CASRALSHNEQFF. CDR3 in DNA: TGTGCCAGCAGGGCCCTCAGTCACAATGAGCAGTTCTTC.

The chain is built from TRBV6-1 and TRBJ1-2, with TRBD1 matching 7 bases. Germline assignment: CDR1 MNHNS and CDR2 SASEGT. The CDR3 is made up of 13 amino acids. V dropped 6 bases and J dropped 4; count of bases not matched to a gene: 5. CDR3 amino acids: CASRGQALYGYTF. CDR3 coding DNA: TGTGCCAGCAGAGGACAGGCCCTCTATGGCTACACCTTC.

J is TRBJ2-2 and V is TRBV7-2; D possibly corresponds to TRBD1 (7 bases). This CDR3 is 19 amino acids long. Looked up from germline, CDR1 is SGHTA and CDR2 is FQGNSA. With 2 bases removed from V and 6 bases from J, the gap between germline ends came to 25 bases. In nucleotides, the CDR3 is TGTGCCAGCAGCTTAAGTATTCTTCGGCAGGGGGGTGTGCCCGGGGAGCTGTTTTTT. Encoded protein: CASSLSILRQGGVPGELFF. Using reference TRBV7-2 and TRBJ2-2 for the parts outside the CDR3, the full variable domain is GAGVSQSPSNKVTEKGKDVELRCDPISGHTALYWYRQSLGQGLEFLIYFQGNSAPDKSGLPSDRFSAERTGGSVSTLTIQRTQQEDSAVYLCASSLSILRQGGVPGELFFGEGSRLTVL.

This sequence joins TRBV30 and TRBJ2-4; D unclear. CDR3 length equals 15 residues. The V and J ends lost 5 bases and 0 bases respectively, with 14 bases between them. Germline CDR1 and CDR2: GTSNPN and SVGIG (reference sequence). The CDR3 sequence: CAWGLRPLAKNIQYF. DNA of the CDR3: TGTGCCTGGGGGTTACGACCGCTAGCCAAAAACATTCAGTACTTC.